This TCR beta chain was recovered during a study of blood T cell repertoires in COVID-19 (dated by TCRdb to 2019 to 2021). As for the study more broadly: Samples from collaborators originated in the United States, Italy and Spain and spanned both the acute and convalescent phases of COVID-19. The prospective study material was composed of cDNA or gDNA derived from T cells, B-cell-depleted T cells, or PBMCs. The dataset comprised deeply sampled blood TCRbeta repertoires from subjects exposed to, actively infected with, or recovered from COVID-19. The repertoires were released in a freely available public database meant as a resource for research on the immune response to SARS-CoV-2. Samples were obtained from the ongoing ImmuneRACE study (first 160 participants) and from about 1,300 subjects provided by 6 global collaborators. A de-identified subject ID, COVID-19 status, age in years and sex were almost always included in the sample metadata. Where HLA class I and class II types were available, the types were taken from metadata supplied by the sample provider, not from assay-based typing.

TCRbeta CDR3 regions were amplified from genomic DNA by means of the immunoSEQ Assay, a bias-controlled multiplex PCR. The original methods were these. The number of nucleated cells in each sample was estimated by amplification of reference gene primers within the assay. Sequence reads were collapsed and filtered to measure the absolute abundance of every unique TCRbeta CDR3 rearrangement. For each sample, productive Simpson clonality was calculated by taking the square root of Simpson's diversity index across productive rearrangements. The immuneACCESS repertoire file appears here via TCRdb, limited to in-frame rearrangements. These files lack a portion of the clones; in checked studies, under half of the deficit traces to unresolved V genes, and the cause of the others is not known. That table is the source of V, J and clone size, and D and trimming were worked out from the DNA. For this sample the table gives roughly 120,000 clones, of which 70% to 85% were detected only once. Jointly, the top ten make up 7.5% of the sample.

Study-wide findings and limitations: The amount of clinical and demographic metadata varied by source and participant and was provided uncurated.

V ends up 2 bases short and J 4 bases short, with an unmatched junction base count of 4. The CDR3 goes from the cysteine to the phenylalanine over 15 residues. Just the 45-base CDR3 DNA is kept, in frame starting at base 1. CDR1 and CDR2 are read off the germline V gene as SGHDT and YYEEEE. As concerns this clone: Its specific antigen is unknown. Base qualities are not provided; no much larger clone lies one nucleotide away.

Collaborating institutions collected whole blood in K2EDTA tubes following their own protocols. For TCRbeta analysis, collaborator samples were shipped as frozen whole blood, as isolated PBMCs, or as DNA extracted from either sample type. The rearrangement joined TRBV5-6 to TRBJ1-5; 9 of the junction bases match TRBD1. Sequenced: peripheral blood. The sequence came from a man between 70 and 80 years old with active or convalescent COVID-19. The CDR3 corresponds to CASSFSGTGNQPQHF. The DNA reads TGTGCCAGCAGCTTTTCCGGGACAGGGAATCAGCCCCAGCATTTT.